This T cell receptor beta chain was captured by sequencing in a study of blood T cell repertoires in COVID-19. About the research overall: Samples of COVID-19 (acute and convalescent) were obtained from the United States, Italy and Spain.

Original data processing: Amplification of reference gene primers provided the estimated nucleated cell counts. Data came from immunoSEQ multiplex PCR; TCRdb stores just in-frame clones and leaves some out. The DNA was the basis for D and trimming; V, J and clone size are from that table. The sample contains around 100,000 clones, 88% of which appear only once. After removal of 0 bases from V and 1 base from J, the junction contained 9 bases not matched to a gene. CDR3 length equals 18 residues. The V gene's germline CDR1 is LGHNA and CDR2 YNFKEQ. The V call is TRBV4-2, the J call TRBJ2-3; 8 nucleotides align to TRBD2. Sequencing was performed on peripheral blood. This receptor was identified in a human donor in a cohort sampled during active COVID-19. Written as DNA, the CDR3 is TGTGCCAGCAGCCAAGAGGGGGCGGGAGGCACGCGCACAGATACGCAGTATTTT. It codes for CASSQEGAGGTRTDTQYF.